This TCR beta chain was observed in a study of T-cell reconstitution after alpha-beta-depleted transplantation in children. Library preparation (for TCRbeta) was performed with unique molecular identifiers. TCRdb redid the calling of the PCR reads with MiXCR, one entry per CDR3 protein. The top ten hold more than 2% of the sample, which has hundreds of thousands of distinct CDR3 sequences, 32% seen once. Sequencing used PBMCs from the stem cell graft donor, obtained from the stem cell graft. This TCR was sampled from a human donor who donated a stem cell graft to a child with aplastic anemia.

CDR3 DNA: TGTGCCAGCAGGGCAGTAGCCCGGGGGTTCGCAGATACGCAGTATTTT. It translates to CASRAVARGFADTQYF. The chain couples TRBV12-3 or TRBV12-4 to TRBJ2-3; a possible D gene is TRBD2 (6 bases). The CDR3 has 16 residues. Trimming shortened V by 6 bases and J by 4 bases, and 20 bases separated the two germline ends.